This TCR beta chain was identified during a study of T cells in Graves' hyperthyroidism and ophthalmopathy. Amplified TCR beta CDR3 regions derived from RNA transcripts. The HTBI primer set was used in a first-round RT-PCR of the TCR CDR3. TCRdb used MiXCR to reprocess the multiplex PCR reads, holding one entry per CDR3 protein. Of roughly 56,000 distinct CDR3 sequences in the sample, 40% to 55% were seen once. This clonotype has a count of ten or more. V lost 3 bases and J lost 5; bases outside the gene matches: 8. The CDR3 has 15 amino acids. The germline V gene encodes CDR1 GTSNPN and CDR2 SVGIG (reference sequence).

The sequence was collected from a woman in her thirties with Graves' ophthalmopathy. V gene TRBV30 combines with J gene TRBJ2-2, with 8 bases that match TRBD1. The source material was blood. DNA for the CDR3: TGTGCCTGGAGCGGACAGGGAGTTGGTACCGGGGAGCTGTTTTTT. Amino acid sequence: CAWSGQGVGTGELFF.